The rows below give T cell receptor beta chains drawn from one sample of a study of Graves' ophthalmopathy and Graves' hyperthyroidism. TCRdb used MiXCR to reprocess the multiplex PCR reads, holding one entry per CDR3 protein. This table has more than 550,000 distinct CDR3 sequences, about two fifths appearing once. The source material was peripheral blood. The receptors derive from an adult man with Graves' ophthalmopathy. Each CDR3 is given with its conserved first and last residue. The D gene is left open where the match is weak. For some rows the clone size is stated as once, few or many, or as a class when expanded; others skip it.

J: TRBJ1-5
D: TRBD1
V: TRBV15
size: -
CDR3: CATSSAQGAQPQHF
DNA: TGTGCCACCAGCAGTGCACAGGGGGCCCAGCCCCAGCATTTT

J: TRBJ2-5
D: TRBD2
V: TRBV7-2
size: few
CDR3: CASSFRLGGAGETQYF
DNA: TGTGCCAGCAGTTTCAGACTCGGGGGGGCCGGGGAGACCCAGTACTTC

J: TRBJ1-3
D: -
V: TRBV6-1
size: few
CDR3: CASSDGGVVNTIYF
DNA: TGTGCCAGCAGTGATGGTGGGGTTGTGAACACCATATATTTT

J: TRBJ1-4
D: -
V: TRBV7-2
size: many
CDR3: CASSLVGDEKLFF
DNA: TGTGCCAGCAGCTTAGTAGGGGATGAAAAACTGTTTTTT

J: TRBJ2-5
D: TRBD2
V: TRBV7-2
size: -
CDR3: CASSVTSGAEETQYF
DNA: TGTGCCAGCAGCGTGACTAGCGGGGCGGAAGAGACCCAGTACTTC

J: TRBJ1-2
D: TRBD1
V: TRBV15
size: many
CDR3: CATSNSGTGNYGYTF
DNA: TGTGCCACCAGCAACTCCGGGACAGGGAACTATGGCTACACCTTC

J: TRBJ2-7
D: -
V: TRBV10-3
size: -
CDR3: CASSAAANTGEQYF
DNA: TGTGCCAGCAGCGCGGCCGCGAACACCGGGGAGCAGTACTTC

J: TRBJ2-7
D: -
V: TRBV10-2
size: -
CDR3: CASQRPWEQYF
DNA: TGCGCCAGTCAGAGGCCTTGGGAGCAGTACTTC

J: TRBJ2-7
D: TRBD1
V: TRBV6-5
size: -
CDR3: CASSYSGQGALEQYF
DNA: TGTGCCAGCAGTTACTCGGGACAGGGGGCTCTCGAGCAGTACTTC

J: TRBJ2-7
D: -
V: TRBV27
size: few
CDR3: CASSPLGHQSSYEQYF
DNA: TGTGCCAGCAGTCCGTTGGGACATCAGAGCTCCTACGAGCAGTACTTC

J: TRBJ1-3
D: TRBD1
V: TRBV6-5
size: -
CDR3: CASSYSGQGSGNTIYF
DNA: TGTGCCAGCAGTTACTCAGGACAGGGATCTGGAAACACCATATATTTT

J: TRBJ1-1
D: -
V: TRBV12-3/TRBV12-4
size: many
CDR3: CASSWDINTEAFF
DNA: TGTGCCAGCAGTTGGGACATTAACACTGAAGCTTTCTTT

J: TRBJ1-1
D: TRBD1
V: TRBV9
size: few
CDR3: CASSQYRDSEAFF
DNA: TGTGCCAGCAGCCAATACCGGGACAGTGAAGCTTTCTTT

J: TRBJ2-7
D: -
V: TRBV25-1
size: few
CDR3: CASQFDGGHYEQYF
DNA: TGTGCCAGTCAATTCGACGGAGGTCACTACGAGCAGTACTTC

J: TRBJ2-3
D: TRBD2
V: TRBV24-1
size: few
CDR3: CATSDSRGGQDTQYF
DNA: TGTGCCACCAGTGATTCGCGGGGGGGCCAAGATACGCAGTATTTT

J: TRBJ2-3
D: TRBD2
V: TRBV25-1
size: many
CDR3: CASRSSGGASTDTQYF
DNA: TGTGCCAGCAGGTCTAGCGGGGGAGCTAGCACAGATACGCAGTATTTT

J: TRBJ2-6
D: -
V: TRBV6-5
size: few
CDR3: CASSTSSASGANVLTF
DNA: TGTGCCAGCAGTACATCTAGCGCATCTGGGGCCAACGTCCTGACTTTC